The 23 T cell receptor beta chains below all came from one sample that was sequenced in a study of T cells after posttransplantation cyclophosphamide. Busulfan-fludarabine conditioning, marrow transplant, and cyclophosphamide on days +3 and +4 were administered. Profiling relied on immunoSEQ multiplex PCR, and the TCRdb table lists in-frame clones only, not all of them. The sample lists under 50,000 clones; about nine tenths were seen once. The sample was PBMCs, taken roughly 59 days after allogeneic stem cell transplant with posttransplant cyclophosphamide. Source of these receptors: a male patient aged 60-70 years who received an allogeneic stem cell transplant from a related donor and was CMV-positive. Some T cells may possibly be graft donor cells.

This chain joins TRBV5-5 and TRBJ1-3; TRBD1 matches at 7 bases. With V trimmed by 4 bases and J by 0 bases, 10 bases remained unmatched. The CDR3 has 17 residues. Germline values: CDR1 SGHKS, CDR2 YYEKEE (reference sequence). CDR3 bases: TGTGCCAGCAGCCCATGGACAGGCGCGAGCTCTGGAAACACCATATATTTT. It yields the protein CASSPWTGASSGNTIYF.

The V call is TRBV25-1, the J call TRBJ2-3, with a tentative D call TRBD1 (6 bases). V shed 6 bases and J shed 2 bases, with 18 bases lying between them. The CDR3 length is 16 residues. CDR1 MGHDK and CDR2 SYGVNS come from the germline V gene. CDR3 region: CASSNLGGGYTDTQYF. The CDR3 DNA follows: TGTGCCAGCAGCAACCTTGGGGGCGGCTACACAGATACGCAGTATTTT.

The V call is TRBV14, the J call TRBJ1-1, with 8 bases lining up with TRBD1. The ends lost 0 bases at V and 8 bases at J; junction bases unmatched: 11. The germline gives CDR1 SGHDN, CDR2 FVKESK. The CDR3 extends over 16 amino acids. The CDR3 reads CASSQDTYRGTGEAFF. CDR3 nucleotide sequence: TGTGCCAGCAGCCAAGACACTTATCGCGGGACAGGAGAAGCTTTCTTT.

This clone was found a few times. This chain uses TRBV28 with TRBJ2-2, with TRBD1 matching over 7 bases. With 7 bases clipped from V and 6 bases from J, the junction kept 5 bases outside the gene matches. The CDR3 extends over 13 amino acids. From germline, CDR1 is MDHEN and CDR2 SYDVKM. The CDR3 sequence: CASNTGDAGELFF. CDR3 nucleotides: TGTGCCAGCAATACAGGGGATGCCGGGGAGCTGTTTTTT.

V usage is TRBV29-1 and J usage is TRBJ2-3, with TRBD2 as a possible D gene (6 bases). Germline V gives CDR1 SQVTM, CDR2 ANQGSEA. The CDR3 contains 12 residues. CDR3 protein: CNVEGRGDTQYF. The DNA of the CDR3 is TGCAACGTGGAGGGCCGGGGAGATACGCAGTATTTT.

The chain has TRBV6-1 and TRBJ1-6; D is undetermined. This CDR3 comprises 15 residues. Trimming took 1 base from V and 7 from J, leaving 11 bases between them. Looked up from germline, CDR1 is MNHNS and CDR2 is SASEGT. CDR3 region: CASSEGPSPNSPLHF. CDR3 in DNA: TGTGCCAGCAGTGAAGGGCCATCCCCAAATTCACCCCTCCACTTT.

The chain couples TRBV19 to TRBJ1-4, with a tentative D call TRBD1 (6 bases). Per germline, CDR1 LNHDA and CDR2 SQIVND (reference sequence). V was pared by 3 bases and J by 8 bases, with 10 bases between. The CDR3 consists of 13 residues. CDR3 coding DNA: TGTGCCAGTAGTATGAGACAGGACGAAAAACTGTTTTTT. Its protein product is CASSMRQDEKLFF.

This chain uses TRBV9 with TRBJ2-1; 9 positions match TRBD2. V shed 4 bases and J 8 bases; nucleotides not matched to a gene: 7. The CDR3 is 14 residues long. CDR1 SGDLS and CDR2 YYNGEE come from the germline V gene. CDR3 bases: TGTGCCAGCAGCTCCGGGACTAGCTCCGATGAGCAGTTCTTC. Protein sequence: CASSSGTSSDEQFF.

The chain couples TRBV6-4 to TRBJ2-3; 10 bases are shared with TRBD2. Losses at the gene ends were 5 bases for V and 2 bases for J; bases not matched to a gene: 1. CDR1 and CDR2 (germline): MRHNA, SNTAGT. The CDR3 contains 14 residues. CDR3 region: CASSTSGDTDTQYF. CDR3 in DNA: TGTGCCAGCAGTACTAGCGGGGACACAGATACGCAGTATTTT.

V is TRBV7-9 and J is TRBJ2-3; D possibly corresponds to TRBD1 (6 bases). V gave up 5 bases and J gave up 2 bases, with 20 bases separating them. Germline-derived CDR1 and CDR2 are SEHNR and FQNEAQ (reference sequence). This CDR3 comprises 17 residues. Written as DNA, the CDR3 is TGTGCCAGCAGCCTACAGGGCTTGGGGCCTTTCACAGATACGCAGTATTTT. Encoded protein: CASSLQGLGPFTDTQYF. The full variable domain, its missing parts supplied by reference TRBV7-9 and TRBJ2-3, is DTGVSQNPRHKITKRGQNVTFRCDPISEHNRLYWYRQTLGQGPEFLTYFQNEAQLEKSRLLSDRFSAERPKGSFSTLEIQRTEQGDSAMYLCASSLQGLGPFTDTQYFGPGTRLTVL.

This clone was observed once. The chain is built from TRBV7-9 and TRBJ2-6; D ambiguous. Trimming took off 7 bases at V and 1 base at J, with 11 bases between the two ends. The CDR3 sequence is 15 residues long. Germline-derived CDR1 and CDR2 are SEHNR and FQNEAQ (reference sequence). The CDR3 loop reads CASNPGASGANVLTF. The CDR3 bases are TGTGCCAGCAACCCAGGTGCGTCTGGGGCCAACGTCCTGACTTTC.

V is TRBV19 and J is TRBJ2-5; the D is unclear. Deletions cut 7 bases from V and 4 bases from J, with 13 bases between. Looked up from germline, CDR1 is LNHDA and CDR2 is SQIVND (reference sequence). The CDR3 loop spans 13 amino acids. Here the CDR3 DNA reads TGTGCCAGTACTGGGCAGGCCGGAGAGACCCAGTACTTC. Protein sequence: CASTGQAGETQYF.

The chain links TRBV6-6 to TRBJ1-2, with 9 bases matching TRBD1. This CDR3 has 13 residues. Trimming took 6 bases from V and 6 from J; bases not matched to a gene: 5. Germline V lookup: CDR1 MNHNY, CDR2 SVGAGI (reference sequence). The CDR3 coding sequence is TGTGCCAGCAGCGGACAGGGGCGGAATGGCTACACCTTC. Its translation is CASSGQGRNGYTF.

This clone was found a few times. The genes are TRBV11-2 and TRBJ1-1; D may be TRBD1 (5 bases). This CDR3 has 13 amino acids. The V gene's germline CDR1 is SGHAT and CDR2 FQNNGV. V dropped 3 bases and J dropped 1 base, with 6 bases sitting between them. The CDR3 DNA sequence: TGTGCCAGCAGCTTCCAGGGGAACACTGAAGCTTTCTTT. Translation: CASSFQGNTEAFF.

The chain has TRBV6-1 and TRBJ1-1; D call uncertain. This CDR3 has 14 residues. The V end was cut by 2 bases, the J end by 4 bases, with 11 bases between. Germline CDR1 MNHNS, CDR2 SASEGT. This CDR3 reads CASSESGEGTEAFF. CDR3 sequence (DNA): TGTGCCAGCAGTGAAAGCGGGGAGGGCACTGAAGCTTTCTTT.

The chain is built from TRBV7-6 and TRBJ1-5, with D tentatively TRBD1 (5 bases). CDR1 SGHVS and CDR2 FNYEAQ come from the germline V gene. This CDR3 spans 17 amino acids. Trimming shortened V by 1 base and J by 0 bases, and 13 bases separated the two germline ends. CDR3 sequence: CASSLGTSIYSNQPQHF. CDR3 nucleotide sequence: TGTGCCAGCAGCTTAGGGACATCCATATATAGCAATCAGCCCCAGCATTTT.

The V gene is TRBV5-1, the J gene TRBJ1-2; D not certain. V was trimmed by 0 bases and J by 8 bases, leaving 11 bases between them. The germline gives CDR1 SGHRS, CDR2 YFSETQ. This CDR3 has 13 amino acids. The CDR3 reads CASSLVEGDGYTF. The CDR3 region has the DNA TGCGCCAGCAGCTTGGTGGAGGGCGACGGCTACACCTTC.

This clone turned up a few times. V gene TRBV25-1 combines with J gene TRBJ1-1, with 7 bases fitting TRBD1. CDR3 size: 13 residues. The V gene end was trimmed by 5 bases and the J gene end by 11 bases; junction bases not matched to a gene: 11. Germline V gene lookup returns CDR1 MGHDK and CDR2 SYGVNS. The CDR3 reads CASSPTGRKGAFF. The CDR3 coding sequence is TGTGCCAGCAGTCCGACAGGGAGGAAAGGGGCTTTCTTT.

The rearrangement links TRBV9 to TRBJ2-3; TRBD2 aligns across 9 bases. The CDR3 contains 16 residues. Germline V gene data show CDR1 as SGDLS and CDR2 as YYNGEE. With V trimmed by 0 bases and J by 4 bases, 6 bases remained unmatched. DNA for the CDR3: TGTGCCAGCAGCGTAGCCAGCGGGGGGATGGCAGATACGCAGTATTTT. This gives the protein CASSVASGGMADTQYF.

The rearrangement joins TRBV27 to TRBJ1-5; perhaps TRBD1 as D (5 bases). Germline V gene data show CDR1 as MNHEY and CDR2 as SMNVEV (reference sequence). The CDR3 is 15 residues long. V was cut by 2 bases and J by 3 bases, with 11 bases left in between. This CDR3 reads CASSLRGGLNQPQHF. For the CDR3, the DNA is TGTGCCAGCAGTTTACGGGGGGGTCTCAATCAGCCCCAGCATTTT.

This chain uses TRBV13 with TRBJ1-5, with 8 bases matching TRBD1. The CDR3 totals 14 residues. Germline loops: CDR1 PRHDT, CDR2 FYEKMQ (reference sequence). The V and J ends lost 5 bases and 6 bases, in that order; junction bases with no gene match: 6. The CDR3 spells CASSRGTGGQPQHF. In nucleotides, the CDR3 is TGTGCCAGCAGCAGGGGGACAGGAGGTCAGCCCCAGCATTTT.

V usage is TRBV27 and J usage is TRBJ2-4; maybe TRBD1 (7 bases). V was pared by 2 bases and J by 6 bases, with 14 bases between. Germline V gene data show CDR1 as MNHEY and CDR2 as SMNVEV (reference sequence). The length of the CDR3 is 15 residues. The CDR3 bases are TGTGCCAGCAGTTTAGAGGGGGCGCGGGGAAACATTCAGTACTTC. It is translated as CASSLEGARGNIQYF.

This chain links TRBV30 with TRBJ2-5, with a possible D match to TRBD2 (7 bases). The CDR3 spans 14 residues. V was cut by 3 bases and J by 6 bases, with 17 bases left in between. CDR1 GTSNPN and CDR2 SVGIG come from the germline V gene (reference sequence). The CDR3 protein is CAWRRGGAGKTQYF. The CDR3 DNA is TGTGCCTGGAGGAGGGGGGGGGCGGGGAAGACCCAGTACTTC.